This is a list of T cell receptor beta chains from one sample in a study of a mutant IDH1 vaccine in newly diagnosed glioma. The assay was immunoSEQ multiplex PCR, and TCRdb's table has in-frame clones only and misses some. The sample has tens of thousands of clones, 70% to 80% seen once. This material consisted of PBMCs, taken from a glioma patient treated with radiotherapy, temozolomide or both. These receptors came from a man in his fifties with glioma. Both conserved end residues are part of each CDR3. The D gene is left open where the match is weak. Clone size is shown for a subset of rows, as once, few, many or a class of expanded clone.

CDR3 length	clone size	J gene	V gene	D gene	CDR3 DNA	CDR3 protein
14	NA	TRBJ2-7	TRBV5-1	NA	TGCGCCAGCAGCAAGGACAGCAGGGCCTACGAGCAGTACTTC	CASSKDSRAYEQYF
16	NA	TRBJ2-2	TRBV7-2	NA	TGTGCCAGCAGCTTATGGGGCGGCCAGAACACCGGGGAGCTGTTTTTT	CASSLWGGQNTGELFF
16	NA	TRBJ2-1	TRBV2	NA	TGTGCCAGCAGTGCCACCATAGCCCCCCCCGACAATGAGCAGTTCTTC	CASSATIAPPDNEQFF
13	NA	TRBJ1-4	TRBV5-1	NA	TGCGCCAGCGGCCAAGGAACTAATGAAAAACTGTTTTTT	CASGQGTNEKLFF
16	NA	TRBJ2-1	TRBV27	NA	TGTGCCAGCAGTTCGCGGGTAAGGGGGAACCACAATGAGCAGTTCTTC	CASSSRVRGNHNEQFF
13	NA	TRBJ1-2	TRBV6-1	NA	TGTGCCAGCAGTGAAGAAACACTTAATGGCTACACCTTC	CASSEETLNGYTF
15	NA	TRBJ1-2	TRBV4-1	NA	TGCGCCAGCAGCCCACACGAGGGCAGACCCTATGGCTACACCTTC	CASSPHEGRPYGYTF
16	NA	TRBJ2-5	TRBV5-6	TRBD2	TGTGCCAGCAGCTGGATAGCGGGGGGGCGTCAAGAGACCCAGTACTTC	CASSWIAGGRQETQYF
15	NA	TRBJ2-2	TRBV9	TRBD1	TGTGCCAGCAGCGTTCACAGGGGGCTTGACGGGGAGCTGTTTTTT	CASSVHRGLDGELFF
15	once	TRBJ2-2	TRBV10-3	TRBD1	TGTGCCATCAGTGAGGCGGACAGGTACACCGGGGAGCTGTTTTTT	CAISEADRYTGELFF
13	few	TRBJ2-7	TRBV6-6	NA	TGTGCCAGCAGTTATGGGGCAGAATACGAGCAGTACTTC	CASSYGAEYEQYF
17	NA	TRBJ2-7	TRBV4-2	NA	TGTGCCAGCAGCCAAGATGTGGGGCCAGGGGCCGCGTACGAGCAGTACTTC	CASSQDVGPGAAYEQYF
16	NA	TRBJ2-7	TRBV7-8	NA	TGTGCCAGCAGCACCCTACAGGGCTCAAGCTCCTACGAGCAGTACTTC	CASSTLQGSSSYEQYF
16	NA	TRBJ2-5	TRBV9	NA	TGTGCCAGCAGCTCCCCTTTAGGGGCAGGCCAAGAGACCCAGTACTTC	CASSSPLGAGQETQYF
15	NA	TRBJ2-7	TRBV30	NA	TGTGCCTATTCGAGGGGGGGCCTTATTGGGGGTGAGCAGTACTTC	CAYSRGGLIGGEQYF
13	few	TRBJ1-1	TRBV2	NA	TGTGCCAGCAGCGAAGGGGTGAACACTGAAGCTTTCTTT	CASSEGVNTEAFF
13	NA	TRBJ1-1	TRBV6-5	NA	TGTGCCAGCAGTTACCCCTCGACAGGTGAAGCTTTCTTT	CASSYPSTGEAFF
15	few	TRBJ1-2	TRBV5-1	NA	TGCGCCAGCAGCTCAGGGCAAGCCCCCTTTGATGGCTACACCTTC	CASSSGQAPFDGYTF
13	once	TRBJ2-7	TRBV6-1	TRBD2	TGTGCCAGCAGTGGGGAGGGATCCTACGAGCAGTACTTC	CASSGEGSYEQYF
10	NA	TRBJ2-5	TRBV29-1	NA	TGCAGCGCTCTAGCCGAGACCCAGTACTTC	CSALAETQYF
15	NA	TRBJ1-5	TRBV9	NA	TGTGCCAGCAGCGTATCTCCGATGGGGAATCAGCCCCAGCATTTT	CASSVSPMGNQPQHF
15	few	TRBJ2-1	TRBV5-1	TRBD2	TGCGCCAGCAGCTCTGGACTAGCGGGGTATGATGAGCAGTTCTTC	CASSSGLAGYDEQFF
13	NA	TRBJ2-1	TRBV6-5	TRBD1	TGTGCCTCCAAACGGACAGGGTTGGATGAGCAGTTCTTC	CASKRTGLDEQFF
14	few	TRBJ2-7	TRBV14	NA	TGTGCCAGCAGCCCAGGGAAGCGCCCAGACGAGCAGTACTTC	CASSPGKRPDEQYF
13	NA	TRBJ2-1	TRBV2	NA	TGTGCCAGTACAGAAAGCTCCTACAATGAGCAGTTCTTC	CASTESSYNEQFF
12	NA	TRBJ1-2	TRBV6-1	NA	TGTGCCAGCAGTGAAGCGAACTATGGCTACACCTTC	CASSEANYGYTF
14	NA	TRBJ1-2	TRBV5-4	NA	TGTGCCAGCAACACCGAAGGGAGAGAGTTCGGCTACACCTTC	CASNTEGREFGYTF
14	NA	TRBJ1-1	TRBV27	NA	TGTGCCAGCAGTTTGGAAAGCTCGAACACTGAAGCTTTCTTT	CASSLESSNTEAFF
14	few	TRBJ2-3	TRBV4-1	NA	TGCGCCAGCAGCCGCGTTCCGGGAACAGATACGCAGTATTTT	CASSRVPGTDTQYF